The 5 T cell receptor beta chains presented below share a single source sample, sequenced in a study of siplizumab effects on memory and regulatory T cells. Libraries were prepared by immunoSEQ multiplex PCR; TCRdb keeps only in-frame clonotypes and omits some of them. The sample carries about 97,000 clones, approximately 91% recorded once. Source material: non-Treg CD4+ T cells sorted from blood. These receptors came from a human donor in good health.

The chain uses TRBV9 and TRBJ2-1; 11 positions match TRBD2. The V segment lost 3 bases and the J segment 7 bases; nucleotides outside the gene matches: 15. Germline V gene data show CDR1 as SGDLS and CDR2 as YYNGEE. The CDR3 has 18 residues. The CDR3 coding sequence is TGTGCCAGCAGCGGGTCTGGGACTAGCGGCCCTCCCGGGAATGAGCAGTTCTTC. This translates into CASSGSGTSGPPGNEQFF. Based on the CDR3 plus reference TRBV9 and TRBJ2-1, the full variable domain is DSGVTQTPKHLITATGQRVTLRCSPRSGDLSVYWYQQSLDQGLQFLIQYYNGEERAKGNILERFSAQQFPDLHSELNLSSLELGDSALYFCASSGSGTSGPPGNEQFFGPGTRLTVL.

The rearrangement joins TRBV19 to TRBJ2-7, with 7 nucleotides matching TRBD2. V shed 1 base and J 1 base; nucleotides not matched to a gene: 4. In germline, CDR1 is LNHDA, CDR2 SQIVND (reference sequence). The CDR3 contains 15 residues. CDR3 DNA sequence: TGTGCCAGTAGTATAGGTGCGGGAGCTTCCTACGAGCAGTACTTC. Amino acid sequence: CASSIGAGASYEQYF.

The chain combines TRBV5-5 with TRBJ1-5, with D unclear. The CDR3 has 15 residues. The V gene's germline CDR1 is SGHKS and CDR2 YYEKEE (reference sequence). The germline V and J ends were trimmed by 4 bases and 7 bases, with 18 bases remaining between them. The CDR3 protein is CASSILGSEWQPQHF. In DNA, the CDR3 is TGTGCCAGCAGCATATTAGGCTCGGAGTGGCAGCCCCAGCATTTT.

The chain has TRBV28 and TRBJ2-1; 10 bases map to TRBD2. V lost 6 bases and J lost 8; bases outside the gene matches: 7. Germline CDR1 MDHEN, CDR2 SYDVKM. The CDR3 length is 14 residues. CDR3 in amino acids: CASRQAGGEDEQFF. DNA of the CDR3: TGTGCCAGCAGACAAGCGGGAGGGGAGGATGAGCAGTTCTTC.

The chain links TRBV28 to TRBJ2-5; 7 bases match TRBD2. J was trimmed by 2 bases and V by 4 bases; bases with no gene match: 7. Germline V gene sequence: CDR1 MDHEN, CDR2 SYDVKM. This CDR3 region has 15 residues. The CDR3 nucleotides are TGTGCCAGCAGTTCCCCTCGAGCGGGACAAGAGACCCAGTACTTC. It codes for CASSSPRAGQETQYF.